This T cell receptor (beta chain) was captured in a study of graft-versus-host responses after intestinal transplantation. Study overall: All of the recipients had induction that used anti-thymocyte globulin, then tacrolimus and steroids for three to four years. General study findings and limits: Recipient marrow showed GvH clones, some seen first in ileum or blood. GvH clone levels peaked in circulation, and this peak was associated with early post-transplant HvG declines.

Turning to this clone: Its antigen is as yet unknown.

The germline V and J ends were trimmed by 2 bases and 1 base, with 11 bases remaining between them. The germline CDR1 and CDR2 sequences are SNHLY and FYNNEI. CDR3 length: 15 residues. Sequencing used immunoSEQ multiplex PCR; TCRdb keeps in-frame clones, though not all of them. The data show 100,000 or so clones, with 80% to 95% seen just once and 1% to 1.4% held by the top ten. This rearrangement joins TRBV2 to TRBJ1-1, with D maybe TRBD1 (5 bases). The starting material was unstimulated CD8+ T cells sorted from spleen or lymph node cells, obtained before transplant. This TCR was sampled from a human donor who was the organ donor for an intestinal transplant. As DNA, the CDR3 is TGTGCCAGCAGTGAATTTGGGGCGGAGAACACTGAAGCTTTCTTT. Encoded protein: CASSEFGAENTEAFF. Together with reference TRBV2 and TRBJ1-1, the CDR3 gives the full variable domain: EPEVTQTPSHQVTQMGQEVILRCVPISNHLYFYWYRQILGQKVEFLVSFYNNEISEKSEIFDDQFSVERPDGSNFTLKIRSTKLEDSAMYFCASSEFGAENTEAFFGQGTRLTVV.